These T cell receptor beta chains were read from a single sample in a study of OX40 agonist ivuxolimab in advanced cancers. The data were produced by immunoSEQ multiplex PCR, yet TCRdb's version contains in-frame clones alone and is incomplete. Of approximately 70,000 clones detected, roughly 88% appear once; the ten largest clones hold around 0.5%. The sequencing here drew on CD4+ or CD8+ T cells sorted from blood, taken in a trial of the OX40 agonist ivuxolimab. The origin of the receptors is an adult with an advanced solid tumor such as melanoma, head and neck, liver or kidney cancer. The CDR3 runs from the conserved cysteine through the conserved F or W. The D gene is left open where the match is weak. Size values are once, few and many counts, or a class for expanded clones, and some rows have none.

TRBV7-9	TRBJ1-1	-	-	CASSLESANEGWDTEAFF	TGTGCCAGCAGCTTAGAAAGTGCGAACGAGGGGTGGGACACTGAAGCTTTCTTT
TRBV6-5	TRBJ2-5	-	-	CASSYPGWGETQYF	TGTGCCAGCAGTTACCCGGGATGGGGGGAGACCCAGTACTTC
TRBV6-1	TRBJ1-6	-	-	CASSVGELTKNSPLHF	TGTGCCAGCAGTGTCGGGGAACTTACTAAAAATTCACCCCTCCACTTT
TRBV2	TRBJ2-3	TRBD1	-	CASIRDRHTDTQYF	TGTGCCAGCATACGGGACAGACACACAGATACGCAGTATTTT
TRBV7-3	TRBJ2-3	-	once	CASSPTGGDADTQYF	TGTGCCAGCAGCCCCACAGGGGGGGATGCAGATACGCAGTATTTT
TRBV14	TRBJ1-2	-	-	CASSQAGAGRYGYTF	TGTGCCAGCAGCCAAGCAGGTGCCGGGCGCTATGGCTACACCTTC
TRBV5-6	TRBJ1-1	-	few	CASSRANTEAFF	TGTGCCAGCAGCAGGGCGAACACTGAAGCTTTCTTT
TRBV5-4	TRBJ2-2	-	-	CAIQRGGAGELFF	TGTGCCATCCAAAGGGGGGGGGCCGGGGAGCTGTTTTTT
TRBV9	TRBJ1-5	-	-	CASSPAGSNQPQHF	TGTGCCAGCAGCCCGGCTGGTAGCAATCAGCCCCAGCATTTT
TRBV7-2	TRBJ1-1	-	medium-sized	CASSQGTSAEAFF	TGTGCCAGCAGCCAGGGAACAAGCGCTGAAGCTTTCTTT
TRBV9	TRBJ1-4	-	-	CASSPWKGTNEKLFF	TGTGCCAGCAGCCCGTGGAAGGGGACTAATGAAAAACTGTTTTTT
TRBV29-1	TRBJ1-1	-	once	CSVEYLGTEAFF	TGCAGCGTTGAATATCTCGGCACTGAAGCTTTCTTT
TRBV5-1	TRBJ2-6	-	once	CASSPYGGSGANVLTF	TGCGCCAGCAGCCCATATGGGGGATCTGGGGCCAACGTCCTGACTTTC
TRBV4-1	TRBJ1-5	TRBD1	-	CASRSTGVGSQPQHF	TGCGCCAGCAGGTCCACAGGGGTTGGCAGTCAGCCCCAGCATTTT
TRBV6-5	TRBJ1-5	-	-	CASRAGRNQPQHF	TGTGCCAGCAGGGCAGGGCGAAATCAGCCCCAGCATTTT
TRBV19	TRBJ1-2	TRBD1	once	CASSTRTGASFGGYTF	TGTGCCAGTAGTACCCGGACAGGGGCGTCGTTTGGTGGCTACACCTTC
TRBV6-4	TRBJ1-1	TRBD1	-	CASSLQGGSTEAFF	TGTGCCAGCAGTCTTCAGGGGGGGAGCACTGAAGCTTTCTTT
TRBV7-8	TRBJ2-4	-	-	CASSLGIAKNIQYF	TGTGCCAGCAGCTTAGGAATAGCCAAAAACATTCAGTACTTC
TRBV29-1	TRBJ1-5	-	-	CSVGRDGNQPQHF	TGCAGCGTTGGGAGGGACGGCAATCAGCCCCAGCATTTT
TRBV18	TRBJ1-4	-	-	CASSPRVREKLFF	TGTGCCAGCTCACCGCGGGTTCGAGAAAAACTGTTTTTT
TRBV6-5	TRBJ1-4	-	-	CATGVLTNEKLFF	TGTGCGACGGGGGTGTTAACTAATGAAAAACTGTTTTTT
TRBV5-1	TRBJ2-5	TRBD2	-	CASSLVRRGGGETQYF	TGCGCCAGCAGCTTGGTACGGCGGGGGGGCGGAGAGACCCAGTACTTC
TRBV19	TRBJ1-4	-	-	CASSKTGTNEKLFF	TGTGCCAGTAGTAAAACAGGTACTAATGAAAAACTGTTTTTT
TRBV6-1	TRBJ1-2	-	-	CASSERGHYGYTF	TGTGCCAGCAGTGAAAGGGGACACTATGGCTACACCTTC
TRBV28	TRBJ2-2	-	-	CASGTQNTGELFF	TGTGCCAGCGGCACCCAGAACACCGGGGAGCTGTTTTTT
TRBV7-8	TRBJ2-5	-	-	CASSLDRSGEQYF	TGTGCCAGCAGCTTAGATCGGTCTGGGGAGCAGTACTTC
TRBV19	TRBJ2-7	-	-	CASSLSGGNGGIYEQYF	TGTGCCAGTAGTCTAAGTGGGGGGAACGGGGGAATCTACGAGCAGTACTTC
TRBV2	TRBJ1-5	TRBD1	few	CASSGQGASQPQHF	TGTGCCAGCAGTGGACAGGGGGCTTCTCAGCCCCAGCATTTT
TRBV5-6	TRBJ1-3	-	few	CASSFYRESGNTIYF	TGTGCCAGCAGCTTTTACAGGGAGTCTGGAAACACCATATATTTT
TRBV30	TRBJ1-5	TRBD1	-	CAWSKRTGGLNQPQHF	TGTGCCTGGAGTAAACGGACAGGGGGCCTCAATCAGCCCCAGCATTTT
TRBV5-4	TRBJ1-1	-	-	CASSLSQVTEAFF	TGTGCCAGCAGCCTTTCACAGGTCACTGAAGCTTTCTTT
TRBV19	TRBJ2-1	-	-	CASSGVLGTIINEQFF	TGTGCCAGTAGCGGAGTGCTGGGGACCATTATAAATGAGCAGTTCTTC
TRBV6-5	TRBJ1-1	TRBD1	-	CASSFDRVGTEAFF	TGTGCCAGCTCATTCGACAGGGTGGGCACTGAAGCTTTCTTT
TRBV7-8	TRBJ2-1	-	-	CASSQWGKGGSYNEQFF	TGTGCCAGCAGCCAATGGGGGAAGGGGGGCTCCTACAATGAGCAGTTCTTC
TRBV6-5	TRBJ1-1	TRBD1	-	CASSRQGTEAFF	TGTGCCAGCAGTCGACAGGGTACTGAAGCTTTCTTT
TRBV6-5	TRBJ2-7	-	-	CASSFRSGPYEQYF	TGTGCCAGCAGCTTCAGATCCGGGCCCTACGAGCAGTACTTC
TRBV2	TRBJ1-5	-	-	CASSEGLGNQPQHF	TGTGCCAGCAGTGAAGGACTGGGCAATCAGCCCCAGCATTTT